Sequencing of this T cell receptor (beta chain) was carried out in a study of monozygotic twins with inflammatory bowel disease. Template switching introduced UMIs that contain a 6-nucleotide sample barcode. Each CDR3 protein gets one entry in TCRdb, which reprocessed the 5' RACE reads and gives no DNA. Recorded for this sample: approximately 330,000 distinct CDR3 sequences. Germline assignment: CDR1 LGHDT and CDR2 YNNKEL (reference sequence). CDR3 length: 13 amino acids. Sequenced input: blood. This sequence was found in a human donor with ulcerative colitis or Crohn's disease, or a healthy co-twin of an affected twin (not recorded which). The rearrangement uses TRBV3-1 and TRBJ2-7; no DNA is available, so the TRBD2 call from TCRdb remains unchecked. The CDR3 sequence is CASSPPWEDEQYF.